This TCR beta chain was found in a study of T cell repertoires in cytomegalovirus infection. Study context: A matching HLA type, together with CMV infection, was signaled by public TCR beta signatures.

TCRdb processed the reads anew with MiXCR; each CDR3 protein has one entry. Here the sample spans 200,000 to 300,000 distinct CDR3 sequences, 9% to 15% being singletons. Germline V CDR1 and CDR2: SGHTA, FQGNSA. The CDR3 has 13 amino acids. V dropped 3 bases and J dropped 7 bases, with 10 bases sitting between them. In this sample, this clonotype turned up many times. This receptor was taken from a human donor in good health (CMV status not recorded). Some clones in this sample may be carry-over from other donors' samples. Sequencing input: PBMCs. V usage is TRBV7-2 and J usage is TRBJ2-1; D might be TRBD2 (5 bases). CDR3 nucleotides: TGTGCCAGCAGCTTCTTTGGGGAGAATGAGCAGTTCTTC. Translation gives CASSFFGENEQFF.